One and the same sample provided the 10 T cell receptor beta chains below, sequenced in a study of cytomegalovirus exposure and HLA in healthy donors. Both 60 Vbeta primers and 13 Jbeta primers went into the PCR. The method was immunoSEQ multiplex PCR; TCRdb's version includes in-frame clones alone and lacks a portion of them. Of about 160,000 clones in the sample, around 76% were seen once. Specimen: PBMCs. The receptors shown here come from a woman between 40 and 50 years old in good health and CMV-seronegative.

V is TRBV6-5 and J is TRBJ1-1; no reliable D call. Trimming took 8 bases from V and 9 from J, leaving 19 bases between them. The CDR3 has 13 residues. CDR1 and CDR2 from the germline V gene are MNHEY and SVGAGI. The CDR3 loop is CASSRMRGVQAFF. For the CDR3, the DNA is TGTGCCAGCTCTCGAATGCGGGGTGTACAAGCTTTCTTT.

V is TRBV27 and J is TRBJ1-1, with D maybe TRBD1 (5 bases). Trimming pared 4 bases from V and 1 base from J, leaving 7 bases between. The CDR3 loop spans 13 amino acids. Germline V CDR1 and CDR2: MNHEY, SMNVEV (reference sequence). The CDR3 nucleotides are TGTGCCAGCAGTTACCAGGGGAACACTGAAGCTTTCTTT. This sequence encodes CASSYQGNTEAFF.

The chain joins TRBV19 to TRBJ2-5, with TRBD1 identical over 8 bases. The J segment lost 3 bases and the V segment lost 1 base, leaving 4 bases of the junction unmatched. Germline values: CDR1 LNHDA, CDR2 SQIVND (reference sequence). The CDR3 sequence is 15 residues long. The CDR3 DNA is TGTGCCAGTAGTATAGTGTCAGGGGGCGAAGAGACCCAGTACTTC. It is translated as CASSIVSGGEETQYF. Based on the CDR3 plus reference TRBV19 and TRBJ2-5, the full variable domain is DGGITQSPKYLFRKEGQNVTLSCEQNLNHDAMYWYRQDPGQGLRLIYYSQIVNDFQKGDIAEGYSVSREKKESFPLTVTSAQKNPTAFYLCASSIVSGGEETQYFGPGTRLLVL.

This chain uses TRBV19 with TRBJ1-1, with TRBD1 identical over 7 bases. The length of the CDR3 is 14 residues. The germline V gene encodes CDR1 LNHDA and CDR2 SQIVND (reference sequence). The junction had 6 bases not matched to a gene; V was cut back by 5 bases and J by 3 bases. This CDR3 is CASSARGFDTEAFF. The CDR3 bases are TGTGCCAGTAGTGCCAGGGGGTTTGACACTGAAGCTTTCTTT.

This chain links TRBV7-9 with TRBJ1-4; a weak D match, TRBD1 (5 bases). V was trimmed by 4 bases and J by 3 bases, leaving 12 bases between them. The germline V gene has CDR1 SEHNR and CDR2 FQNEAQ (reference sequence). This CDR3 region has 15 residues. The CDR3 reads CASSSDSAANEKLFF. The CDR3 nucleotides read TGTGCCAGCAGCTCAGACAGTGCTGCTAATGAAAAACTGTTTTTT.

V gene TRBV10-3 combines with J gene TRBJ2-3; 7 bases fit TRBD2. The V and J ends lost 11 bases and 2 bases, in that order; junction bases with no gene match: 10. The CDR3 sequence is 14 residues long. CDR1 and CDR2 (germline): ENHRY, SYGVKD. In DNA form, the CDR3 reads TGTGCCTCCTGGACTAGTGCTTCCACAGATACGCAGTATTTT. Translated: CASWTSASTDTQYF.

The chain combines TRBV7-9 with TRBJ1-2; 10 bases align to TRBD1. Germline CDR1 reads SEHNR; CDR2 reads FQNEAQ (reference sequence). J gave up 2 bases and V 5 bases, and 2 bases lay outside the gene matches. The CDR3 length is 14 residues. CDR3: CASSRTGGNYGYTF. The CDR3 nucleotides are TGTGCCAGCAGCCGGACAGGGGGGAACTATGGCTACACCTTC.

The V gene is TRBV27, the J gene TRBJ2-2; a weak D match, TRBD1 (6 bases). CDR1 is MNHEY, CDR2 SMNVEV, per germline (reference sequence). This CDR3 spans 16 amino acids. The V and J ends lost 2 bases and 2 bases respectively, with 12 bases between them. The CDR3, as DNA: TGTGCCAGCAGTTTAGGACAGAAAATAAACACCGGGGAGCTGTTTTTT. Residues: CASSLGQKINTGELFF.

J is TRBJ2-3 and V is TRBV29-1; the match to TRBD1 covers 12 bases. The V gene end was trimmed by 5 bases and the J gene end by 3 bases; junction bases not matched to a gene: 9. Germline CDR1 and CDR2: SQVTM and ANQGSEA. This CDR3 is 16 amino acids long. The CDR3 protein is CSVPPGTGGRTDTQYF. CDR3 coding DNA: TGCAGCGTTCCCCCCGGGACAGGGGGCCGAACAGATACGCAGTATTTT.

CDR3 protein: CASSLGGGRTDTQYF. In DNA, the CDR3 is TGTGCCAGCAGCTTAGGCGGCGGGAGGACAGATACGCAGTATTTT. The gene calls are TRBV11-2 and TRBJ2-3; 8 bases match TRBD2. V was clipped by 1 base and J by 3 bases; unmatched bases: 3. CDR3 length: 15 residues. Per the germline V gene, CDR1 is SGHAT and CDR2 is FQNNGV.